This TCR beta chain derives from a study of Ad26.COV2.S vaccination and SARS-CoV-2 variants. Study at large: Dosing was one shot or two shots 56 days apart.

Findings and limits, study-wide: Recipients of vaccine and of placebo showed similar breadth of their non-spike TCR repertoires. Reportedly, after vaccination the spike-specific CD8+ and CD4+ T cell responses displayed substantial breadth.

V lost 5 bases, J lost 11 bases, and 15 bases lay in between. Germline CDR1 and CDR2: LNHDA and SQIVND (reference sequence). This CDR3 has 12 amino acids. Clones were sequenced by immunoSEQ multiplex PCR, and TCRdb holds only the in-frame ones, with some missing. Of hundreds of thousands of clones in the sample, roughly 90% were seen once. In regard to this clone: The antigen remains unidentified.

Treatment meaning: approximately 18 received Ad26.COV2.S at low or high dose, single or two shots; roughly 5 received placebo; per-sample allocation not given. Samples came from day 63 after the first vaccine or placebo injection. An Ad26 vector that expressed Wuhan-strain SARS-CoV-2 spike constituted the vaccine. The TCR comes from a person aged 18-60 years who received the Ad26.COV2.S COVID-19 vaccine or a placebo. The material was peripheral blood, obtained in a trial of Ad26.COV2.S vaccine versus placebo. The chain has TRBV19 and TRBJ1-1; D unclear. Here the CDR3 DNA reads TGTGCCAGTAGTCCGGGAGGGCTCGCGGCTTTCTTT. Protein product: CASSPGGLAAFF.